This T cell receptor (beta chain) was captured by sequencing in a study of blood T cell repertoires in COVID-19. Study information: The United States, Italy and Spain provided the acute and convalescent COVID-19 samples. PBMCs, B-cell-depleted T cells, or T cells were the source of the cDNA or gDNA that made up the material.

V was pared by 4 bases and J by 3 bases, with 12 bases between. Looked up from germline, CDR1 is LGHDT and CDR2 is YNNKEL (reference sequence). This CDR3 spans 14 amino acids. This clone was observed once. How the authors handled the data: By means of reference gene primer amplification, nucleated cell counts were estimated. Profiled with immunoSEQ multiplex PCR; TCRdb holds only in-frame clones, not every one. For V, J and clone size, that table is used; D and trimming come from the DNA. This repertoire shows some 150,000 clones, 75% to 90% found once; its top ten account for over 2%. This clonotype was sampled from a man aged 45-65 years with active COVID-19. The source material was peripheral blood. This chain joins TRBV3-1 (or the pseudogene TRBV3-2) and TRBJ1-1; D might be TRBD1 (5 bases). CDR3 loop: CASSRGGRDTEAFF. Written as DNA, the CDR3 is TGTGCCAGCAGCCGGGGGGGGAGGGACACTGAAGCTTTCTTT.